Described below is a single TCR beta chain sequence and its context. TCRdb's copy holds only in-frame clones and misses some; the assay was immunoSEQ multiplex PCR. This table holds roughly 110,000 clones, 90% to 95% found once. These data originate in a study of siplizumab effects on memory and regulatory T cells. Germline CDR1 and CDR2: SGHNT and YYREEE (reference sequence). This CDR3 region has 15 residues. V gave up 5 bases and J gave up 5 bases, with 19 bases separating them. The chain joins TRBV5-4 to TRBJ1-2; D perhaps matches TRBD1 (6 bases). Material: non-Treg CD4+ T cells sorted from blood. The TCR comes from a human donor in good health. The CDR3 sequence: CASSLGGQGGYGYTF. CDR3 DNA sequence: TGTGCCAGCAGTCTGGGGGGGCAGGGAGGATATGGCTACACCTTC.